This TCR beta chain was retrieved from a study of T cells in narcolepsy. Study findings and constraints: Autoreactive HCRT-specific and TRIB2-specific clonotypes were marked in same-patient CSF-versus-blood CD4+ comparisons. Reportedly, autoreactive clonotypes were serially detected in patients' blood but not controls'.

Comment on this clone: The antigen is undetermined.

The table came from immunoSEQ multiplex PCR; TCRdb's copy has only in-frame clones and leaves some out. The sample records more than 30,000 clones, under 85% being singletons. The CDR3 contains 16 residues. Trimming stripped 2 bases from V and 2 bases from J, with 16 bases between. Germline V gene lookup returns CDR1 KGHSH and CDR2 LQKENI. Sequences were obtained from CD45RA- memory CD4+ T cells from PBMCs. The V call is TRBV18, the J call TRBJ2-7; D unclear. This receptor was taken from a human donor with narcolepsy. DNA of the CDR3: TGTGCCAGCTCACCATATCCCAGGCTGCTAACCTACGAGCAGTACTTC. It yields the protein CASSPYPRLLTYEQYF. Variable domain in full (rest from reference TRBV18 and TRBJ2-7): NAGVMQNPRHLVRRRGQEARLRCSPMKGHSHVYWYRQLPEEGLKFMVYLQKENIIDESGMPKERFSAEFPKEGPSILRIQQVVRGDSAAYFCASSPYPRLLTYEQYFGPGTRLTVT.